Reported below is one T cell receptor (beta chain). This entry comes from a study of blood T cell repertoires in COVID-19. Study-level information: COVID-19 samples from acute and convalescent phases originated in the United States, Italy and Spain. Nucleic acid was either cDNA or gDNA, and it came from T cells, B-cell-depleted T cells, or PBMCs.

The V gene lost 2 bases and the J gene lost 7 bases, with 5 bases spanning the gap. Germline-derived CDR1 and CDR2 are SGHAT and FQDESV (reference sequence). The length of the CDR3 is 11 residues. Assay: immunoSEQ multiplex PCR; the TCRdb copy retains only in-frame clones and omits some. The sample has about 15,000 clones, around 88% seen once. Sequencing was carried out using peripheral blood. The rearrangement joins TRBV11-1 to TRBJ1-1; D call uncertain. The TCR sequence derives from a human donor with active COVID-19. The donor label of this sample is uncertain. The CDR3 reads CASSLSGEAFF. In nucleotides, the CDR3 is TGTGCCAGCAGCTTAAGCGGTGAAGCTTTCTTT.